Below are 16 T cell receptor beta chains sequenced from a single sample in a study of T-cell reconstitution after alpha-beta-depleted transplantation in children. Using unique molecular identifiers, the investigators prepared the TCRbeta library. TCRdb called the PCR reads again in MiXCR, with one record for every CDR3 protein. The repertoire holds about 200,000 distinct CDR3 sequences, with approximately 17% as singletons. Source: PBMCs, mostly from graft donor cells, taken 360 days after TCRalphabeta/CD19-depleted stem cell transplant. The source of these receptors is a male patient aged 2-9 years who had a stem cell transplant for acute lymphoblastic leukemia, so the T cells may come from the graft donor.

This clonotype showed up just a few times. The V gene is TRBV12-3 or TRBV12-4, the J gene TRBJ1-4, with TRBD1 matching over 7 bases. V lost 0 bases to trimming and J lost 5 bases; unmatched junction nucleotides: 9. The CDR3 consists of 17 residues. Written as DNA, the CDR3 is TGTGCCAGCAGTTTAGCTGGACCGGGACAGCTAAATGAAAAACTGTTTTTT. Residues: CASSLAGPGQLNEKLFF.

This clonotype was counted only a few times. The chain uses TRBV7-9 and TRBJ2-7; D gene ambiguous. V lost 5 bases, J lost 3 bases, and 17 bases lay in between. The CDR3 consists of 15 residues. CDR1 is SEHNR, CDR2 FQNEAQ, per germline (reference sequence). The CDR3 spells CASSTTTSPIYEQYF. The CDR3 nucleotides are TGTGCCAGCAGCACAACAACAAGTCCTATCTACGAGCAGTACTTC.

This clonotype was picked up a small number of times. This chain connects TRBV5-1 to TRBJ1-1; D remains ambiguous. The CDR3 is 15 amino acids. V dropped 0 bases and J dropped 2 bases, with 11 bases sitting between them. The germline V gene encodes CDR1 SGHRS and CDR2 YFSETQ. CDR3 coding DNA: TGCGCCAGCAGCTTGGTCCGGGGTATAAACACTGAAGCTTTCTTT. This sequence encodes CASSLVRGINTEAFF. The full variable domain, in which reference TRBV5-1 and TRBJ1-1 provide the parts outside the CDR3, is KAGVTQTPRYLIKTRGQQVTLSCSPISGHRSVSWYQQTPGQGLQFLFEYFSETQRNKGNFPGRFSGRQFSNSRSEMNVSTLELGDSALYLCASSLVRGINTEAFFGQGTRLTVV.

This clonotype was observed a handful of times. This sequence joins TRBV20-1 and TRBJ2-7; D may be TRBD2 (6 bases). Germline V gene data show CDR1 as DFQATT and CDR2 as SNEGSKA (reference sequence). V lost 6 bases and J lost 5, with 20 bases in between. This CDR3 comprises 14 residues. CDR3 sequence: CSATLSGGKNEQYF. In DNA, the CDR3 is TGCAGTGCAACCCTTAGCGGAGGGAAAAACGAGCAGTACTTC.

This sequence joins TRBV29-1 and TRBJ1-1; TRBD1 aligns across 9 bases. Losses at the gene ends were 4 bases for V and 10 bases for J; bases not matched to a gene: 10. Germline values: CDR1 SQVTM, CDR2 ANQGSEA. This CDR3 is built from 13 residues. The CDR3 protein is CSVVWDRVLGAFF. The DNA of the CDR3 is TGCAGCGTTGTGTGGGACAGGGTGCTAGGAGCTTTCTTT.

This clonotype turned up a few times. This chain joins TRBV7-6 and TRBJ2-7, with 7 bases identical to TRBD2. The CDR3 loop spans 16 amino acids. Per germline, CDR1 SGHVS and CDR2 FNYEAQ. The V and J ends lost 5 bases and 6 bases, in that order; junction bases with no gene match: 16. In DNA form, the CDR3 reads TGTGCCAGCAGCCTAGACCCCCAGAGCGGGAAGGCCGAGCAGTACTTC. As protein: CASSLDPQSGKAEQYF.

This clonotype was counted between two and nine times. The chain combines TRBV5-5 with TRBJ2-1; 9 bases map to TRBD2. The CDR3 totals 15 residues. Germline V lookup: CDR1 SGHKS, CDR2 YYEKEE (reference sequence). Trimming at V came to 0 bases and at J to 7 bases, leaving 5 bases not matched to a gene. The CDR3 nucleotides read TGTGCCAGCAGCTTGGGAAGCGGGAGGTTGAATGAGCAGTTCTTC. Translation gives CASSLGSGRLNEQFF.

Ten or more counts support this clonotype. The J gene is TRBJ1-2, the V gene TRBV27; possible D gene TRBD1, 6 bases. Per germline, CDR1 MNHEY and CDR2 SMNVEV (reference sequence). Trimming cost V 2 bases and J 4 bases, with 14 bases left between them. This CDR3 contains 15 residues. CDR3 nucleotide sequence: TGTGCCAGCAGTTTACTTGGCGGGGGCAGCTATGGCTACACCTTC. Protein sequence: CASSLLGGGSYGYTF.

The chain combines TRBV5-1 with TRBJ2-3; TRBD1 matches 7 bases. Germline V lookup: CDR1 SGHRS, CDR2 YFSETQ. The CDR3 runs to 17 residues. V dropped 4 bases and J dropped 2; count of bases not matched to a gene: 13. The CDR3 sequence: CASSPQFGTDYTDTQYF. CDR3 DNA: TGCGCCAGCAGCCCCCAGTTTGGGACAGACTACACAGATACGCAGTATTTT.

V and J are TRBV7-9 and TRBJ2-4; TRBD1 matches 7 bases. The junction had 5 bases not matched to a gene; V was cut back by 1 base and J by 8 bases. The CDR3 extends over 14 amino acids. CDR1 and CDR2 from the germline V gene are SEHNR and FQNEAQ (reference sequence). The CDR3 reads CASSLGEGADIQYF. The CDR3 nucleotides read TGTGCCAGCAGCTTAGGTGAGGGGGCGGACATTCAGTACTTC.

The chain joins TRBV29-1 to TRBJ2-7, with 7 nucleotides matching TRBD1. Trimming took 6 bases from V and 7 from J; bases not matched to a gene: 6. The CDR3 spans 11 residues. Germline V gene lookup returns CDR1 SQVTM and CDR2 ANQGSEA. CDR3 amino acids: CSVAIQGEQYF. DNA of the CDR3: TGCAGCGTGGCCATACAGGGGGAGCAGTACTTC.

This chain connects TRBV20-1 to TRBJ1-4; D gene ambiguous. Germline CDR1 and CDR2: DFQATT and SNEGSKA (reference sequence). Trimming took off 0 bases at V and 5 bases at J, with 16 bases between the two ends. The CDR3 spans 16 residues. CDR3 DNA sequence: TGCAGTGCTAGAGATGCTGACATAGGTCGGAATGAAAAACTGTTTTTT. This translates into CSARDADIGRNEKLFF.

The chain joins TRBV29-1 to TRBJ2-7; 12 positions agree with TRBD2. V lost 2 bases, J lost 6 bases, and 2 bases stayed unmatched. CDR1 and CDR2 from the germline V gene are SQVTM and ANQGSEA. This CDR3 region has 13 residues. CDR3 protein: CSVEPGLAGEQYF. As DNA, the CDR3 is TGCAGCGTTGAACCGGGACTAGCGGGCGAGCAGTACTTC.

This clonotype was counted many times. The rearrangement joins TRBV7-9 to TRBJ2-2; 9 nucleotides agree with TRBD2. In germline, CDR1 is SEHNR, CDR2 FQNEAQ (reference sequence). The CDR3 has 16 amino acids. After removal of 3 bases from V and 2 bases from J, the junction contained 4 bases not matched to a gene. CDR3 residues: CASSLRGGINTGELFF. The CDR3 nucleotides are TGTGCCAGCAGCTTGCGGGGGGGTATTAACACCGGGGAGCTGTTTTTT.

Worth noting for this clonotype: Its ends do not fully match the called genes, so a read error is possible. This chain uses TRBV5-5 with TRBJ2-1; D might be TRBD1 (5 bases). The CDR3 has 14 residues. Germline V gene sequence: CDR1 SGHKS, CDR2 YYEKEE (reference sequence). DNA for the CDR3: TGTGCCAGCAGCGAACTACAAACAGGCAGATCGAGGAGCTTC. Its translation: CASSELQTGRSRSF.

Note on this clonotype: A junction end diverges from the germline sequence, so it may reflect a read error. The chain carries TRBV6-2 or TRBV6-3 and TRBJ2-1; the D gene is possibly TRBD1 (6 bases). The germline CDR1 and CDR2 sequences are MNHEY and SVGEGT. This CDR3 region has 11 residues. CDR3 amino acids: CASSTTRGIIF. The CDR3 DNA is TGTGCCAGCAGTACCACGAGGGGGATCATCTTC.